This T cell receptor (beta chain) was sequenced during a study of blood T cell repertoires in COVID-19. For the study at large: The United States, Italy and Spain were the sources of the acute and convalescent COVID-19 samples. PBMCs, B-cell-depleted T cells, or T cells were the source of the cDNA or gDNA that made up the material.

Study processing details: Nucleated cell counts were estimated from reference gene primer amplification. Here immunoSEQ multiplex PCR was the method, and the copy in TCRdb shows in-frame clones only, minus some. For V, J and clone size, that table is used; D and trimming come from the DNA. The sample includes about 320,000 clones, 85% of them seen just once. CDR1 is SGDLS and CDR2 is YYNGEE in the germline V gene. V was pared by 0 bases and J by 0 bases, with 7 bases between. This CDR3 contains 14 residues. The chain has TRBV9 and TRBJ2-7, with D unclear. Sequencing used peripheral blood. The sequence came from a human donor in a cohort sampled during active COVID-19. The CDR3 protein is CASSVEQISYEQYF. The CDR3 DNA reads as TGTGCCAGCAGCGTAGAACAGATCTCCTACGAGCAGTACTTC.